These 18 T cell receptor beta chains share one sample of origin, sequenced in a study of T cell repertoires in cytomegalovirus infection. TCRdb passed the reads through MiXCR, listing each CDR3 protein once. The table records hundreds of thousands of distinct CDR3 sequences, roughly 16% of them present only once. Sequencing was carried out using PBMCs. The receptors stem from a human donor in good health (CMV status not recorded). Some clones in this sample may be carry-over from other donors' samples.

The V gene is TRBV19, the J gene TRBJ1-2; 10 bases line up with TRBD1. J gave up 4 bases and V 3 bases, and 2 bases lay outside the gene matches. This CDR3 spans 14 amino acids. Germline lookup yields CDR1 LNHDA and CDR2 SQIVND (reference sequence). CDR3 nucleotides: TGTGCCAGTAGTATCCGGACAGGGGGCTATGGCTACACCTTC. Protein: CASSIRTGGYGYTF.

This clonotype has ten or more counts. J is TRBJ2-7 and V is TRBV19, with a weak D call TRBD1 (6 bases). The CDR3 loop spans 16 amino acids. Germline CDR1 is LNHDA and CDR2 is SQIVND (reference sequence). The ends were cut back, 5 bases at V and 3 bases at J, with 20 bases in the middle. In DNA form, the CDR3 reads TGTGCCAGTAGTGGCCTGGCGTCAGGGGAACGCTACGAGCAGTACTTC. Protein product: CASSGLASGERYEQYF.

Many counts were recorded for this clonotype. A junction boundary mismatches the germline segment, possibly from a read error. J is TRBJ2-2 and V is TRBV7-2; 8 bases map to TRBD1. CDR3 length: 17 residues. Germline V gives CDR1 SGHTA, CDR2 FQGNSA. The CDR3 nucleotides read TGTGCCAGCAGTTTAGTTCAGGGGGCCCCAGTCACCGGGGAGCTGTTTTTT. It specifies CASSLVQGAPVTGELFF.

This clonotype was picked up a small number of times. The CDR3 nucleotides read TGCAGTGCTTTGACAGGCAGTAATGAAAAACTGTTTTTT. This translates into CSALTGSNEKLFF. This chain links TRBV20-1 with TRBJ1-4; possible D gene TRBD1, 6 bases. V was trimmed by 5 bases and J by 4 bases, leaving 11 bases between them. Germline V gene data show CDR1 as DFQATT and CDR2 as SNEGSKA (reference sequence). The CDR3 has 13 amino acids.

This clonotype has more than one count but fewer than ten. The rearrangement joins TRBV7-2 to TRBJ2-5; 9 nucleotides agree with TRBD1. This CDR3 is built from 15 residues. V lost 1 base to trimming and J lost 5 bases; unmatched junction nucleotides: 5. CDR1 is SGHTA, CDR2 FQGNSA, per germline. CDR3 region: CASSLVQGAWETQYF. The DNA of the CDR3 is TGTGCCAGCAGCTTAGTACAGGGGGCTTGGGAGACCCAGTACTTC.

The genes are TRBV5-1 and TRBJ2-6, with TRBD1 matching 8 bases. The J segment lost 0 bases and the V segment lost 4 bases, leaving 12 bases of the junction unmatched. Germline-derived CDR1 and CDR2 are SGHRS and YFSETQ. CDR3 size: 19 residues. CDR3 sequence (DNA): TGCGCCAGCAGCCATCGAACGACAGGGGTGCGCTCTGGGGCCAACGTCCTGACTTTC. Residues: CASSHRTTGVRSGANVLTF.

The chain uses TRBV19 and TRBJ1-5; TRBD1 is a possible D gene (5 bases). The CDR3 runs 16 residues. Trimming took off 1 base at V and 3 bases at J, with 13 bases between the two ends. Germline V gene lookup returns CDR1 LNHDA and CDR2 SQIVND (reference sequence). The CDR3 sequence is CASSIGKGQINQPQHF. The CDR3 DNA sequence: TGTGCCAGTAGTATAGGAAAGGGGCAAATCAATCAGCCCCAGCATTTT.

This clonotype has a count of ten or more. The chain employs TRBV12-3 or TRBV12-4 and TRBJ2-3, with 7 positions matching TRBD1. This CDR3 spans 13 amino acids. The trim removed 5 bases at V and 4 bases at J, leaving 3 bases unmatched. CDR3 DNA sequence: TGTGCCAGCAGTCCTACAGGGGCAGATACGCAGTATTTT. Its protein is CASSPTGADTQYF.

This clonotype was seen at least ten times. The gene calls are TRBV5-4 and TRBJ1-2; D is uncertain. The CDR3 length is 15 residues. The germline gives CDR1 SGHNT, CDR2 YYREEE (reference sequence). Trimming left V 0 bases short and J 0 bases short, with 9 bases between. For the CDR3, the DNA is TGTGCCAGCAGCTTGGGAGTTCCCTCTAACTATGGCTACACCTTC. Translated: CASSLGVPSNYGYTF.

V and J are TRBV28 and TRBJ1-2; 7 bases align to TRBD1. Germline-derived CDR1 and CDR2 are MDHEN and SYDVKM. The CDR3 is 13 residues long. V lost 6 bases and J lost 8; bases outside the gene matches: 9. The CDR3 bases are TGTGCCAGCAGACGCACAGGGGCCTGGGGCTACACCTTC. This codes for CASRRTGAWGYTF.

This clonotype showed up many times. The chain links TRBV7-9 to TRBJ1-4; D not resolved. The V gene lost 5 bases and the J gene lost 8 bases, with 6 bases spanning the gap. CDR1 and CDR2 (germline): SEHNR, FQNEAQ (reference sequence). CDR3 length: 11 amino acids. CDR3 protein: CASSHREKLFF. The CDR3 coding sequence is TGTGCCAGCAGCCATCGGGAAAAACTGTTTTTT.

This clonotype was detected only a few times. The gene calls are TRBV12-3 or TRBV12-4 and TRBJ1-5; D ambiguous. This CDR3 has 13 amino acids. Deletions cut 6 bases from V and 5 bases from J, with 11 bases between. The CDR3 spells CASRSSGDQPQHF. The DNA for the CDR3 is TGTGCCAGCAGGTCATCCGGGGATCAGCCCCAGCATTTT.

This clonotype has ten or more counts. The J gene is TRBJ2-7, the V gene TRBV9; TRBD2 aligns across 9 bases. Per germline, CDR1 SGDLS and CDR2 YYNGEE. The ends lost 0 bases at V and 3 bases at J; junction bases unmatched: 4. This CDR3 comprises 15 residues. The CDR3 protein is CASSVGPSGVYEQYF. CDR3 nucleotide sequence: TGTGCCAGCAGCGTAGGCCCTAGCGGGGTCTACGAGCAGTACTTC.

The chain carries TRBV18 and TRBJ1-5; D is possibly TRBD1 (5 bases). The ends were cut back, 3 bases at V and 4 bases at J, with 10 bases in the middle. Germline CDR1 reads KGHSH; CDR2 reads LQKENI. The CDR3 runs to 14 residues. In DNA, the CDR3 is TGTGCCAGCTCACCCCCCGACAGTAATCAGCCCCAGCATTTT. Translation gives CASSPPDSNQPQHF.

In its sample, this clonotype was seen a few times. The chain couples TRBV10-3 to TRBJ1-1, with D perhaps matching TRBD1 (5 bases). Trimming left V 7 bases short and J 1 base short, with 10 bases between. Looked up from germline, CDR1 is ENHRY and CDR2 is SYGVKD. The CDR3 runs 13 residues. This CDR3 is CAIKGTENTEAFF. Written as DNA, the CDR3 is TGTGCCATCAAAGGGACGGAGAACACTGAAGCTTTCTTT.

This clonotype showed up many times. The J gene is TRBJ1-1, the V gene TRBV7-9; 8 bases are shared with TRBD1. This CDR3 is built from 15 residues. J gave up 4 bases and V 4 bases, and 8 bases lay outside the gene matches. The germline CDR1 and CDR2 sequences are SEHNR and FQNEAQ (reference sequence). CDR3 DNA sequence: TGTGCCAGCAGCTCGAGGGCAGGGGGCCTCACTGAAGCTTTCTTT. Its translation: CASSSRAGGLTEAFF.

CDR3 region: CASSQASLQRETQYF. The CDR3 DNA reads TGTGCCAGCAGCCAAGCTTCTCTACAGAGAGAGACCCAGTACTTC. The V call is TRBV3-1, the J call TRBJ2-5; D gene ambiguous. Deletions cut 1 base from V and 4 bases from J, with 13 bases between. This CDR3 comprises 15 residues. Germline values: CDR1 LGHDT, CDR2 YNNKEL (reference sequence).

This clonotype has ten or more counts. V is TRBV7-2 and J is TRBJ2-3; D gene ambiguous. The CDR3 is 17 amino acids. Germline CDR1 and CDR2: SGHTA and FQGNSA. Between the trimmed V and J ends, which lost 3 bases and 4 bases, there was a span of 20 bases. The CDR3 reads CASSFFPGSKTADTQYF. The CDR3 DNA reads as TGTGCCAGCAGCTTCTTTCCGGGCTCCAAAACGGCAGATACGCAGTATTTT. Drawing the rest from reference TRBV7-2 and TRBJ2-3, the complete variable domain is GAGVSQSPSNKVTEKGKDVELRCDPISGHTALYWYRQSLGQGLEFLIYFQGNSAPDKSGLPSDRFSAERTGGSVSTLTIQRTQQEDSAVYLCASSFFPGSKTADTQYFGPGTRLTVL.